The source of this T cell receptor beta chain is a study of cytomegalovirus exposure and HLA in healthy donors. Germline V lookup: CDR1 SGHDT, CDR2 YYEEEE. CDR3 length: 16 amino acids. V dropped 0 bases and J dropped 5 bases, with 18 bases sitting between them. Study-level findings and limits: The study recorded 150 to 200 TCR beta chains that were cytomegalovirus-associated. TCR beta sequences numbering under 20,000 were associated with HLA alleles at 0.05 false discovery rate in a later analysis.

With respect to this clone: Its cognate antigen is unknown.

The PCR ran on 60 Vbeta and 13 Jbeta primers. The table came from immunoSEQ multiplex PCR; TCRdb's copy has only in-frame clones and leaves some out. The sample yields tens of thousands of clones, approximately 52% seen once. The chain joins TRBV5-6 to TRBJ2-7; maybe TRBD1 (7 bases). The sequencing input was PBMCs. This TCR came from a human donor in good health. Here the CDR3 DNA reads TGTGCCAGCAGCTTGGCTCCTTCGACAGGGAGGCACGAGCAGTACTTC. As protein: CASSLAPSTGRHEQYF.